The rows below give T cell receptor beta chains drawn from one sample of a study of beta chain features in type 1 diabetes. Repertoires were generated with immunoSEQ multiplex PCR, while TCRdb's copy carries only in-frame clones and drops some. The table includes around 240,000 clones, under 20% detected once. Sequenced input: naive CD4+ T cells from blood. All receptors come from a man aged 25 to 40 with type 1 diabetes. Both conserved end residues are part of each CDR3. D genes are given only for firm matches. Size tells how often a clone was seen (once, few, many) or the class of an expanded clone, and some rows leave it out.

v_call: TRBV6-6; d_call: NA; clone_size: NA; j_call: TRBJ2-1; cdr3_aa: CASSPAGPYNEQFF; cdr3_nt: TGTGCCAGCAGCCCCGCAGGGCCCTACAATGAGCAGTTCTTC
v_call: TRBV9; d_call: NA; clone_size: NA; j_call: TRBJ2-3; cdr3_aa: CASSVAAVEDTQYF; cdr3_nt: TGTGCCAGCAGCGTAGCTGCTGTGGAAGATACGCAGTATTTT
v_call: TRBV7-2; d_call: NA; clone_size: NA; j_call: TRBJ2-3; cdr3_aa: CASSRTPGSDTQYF; cdr3_nt: TGTGCCAGCAGCAGAACCCCAGGGTCAGATACGCAGTATTTT
v_call: TRBV7-2; d_call: NA; clone_size: NA; j_call: TRBJ2-2; cdr3_aa: CASSPRAPFGAGELFF; cdr3_nt: TGTGCCAGCAGCCCACGGGCGCCCTTCGGGGCCGGGGAGCTGTTTTTT
v_call: TRBV30; d_call: TRBD1; clone_size: few; j_call: TRBJ1-1; cdr3_aa: CAWSAGTGTEAFF; cdr3_nt: TGTGCCTGGAGTGCCGGGACAGGCACTGAAGCTTTCTTT
v_call: TRBV7-8; d_call: NA; clone_size: NA; j_call: TRBJ2-5; cdr3_aa: CASSFSGGSAETQYF; cdr3_nt: TGTGCCAGCAGCTTTAGTGGCGGGTCTGCGGAGACCCAGTACTTC
v_call: TRBV7-9; d_call: TRBD2; clone_size: NA; j_call: TRBJ2-7; cdr3_aa: CASSPRSWTSGSWEQYF; cdr3_nt: TGTGCCAGCAGCCCACGGAGCTGGACTAGCGGTTCGTGGGAGCAGTACTTC
v_call: TRBV7-9; d_call: NA; clone_size: few; j_call: TRBJ2-1; cdr3_aa: CASSLGLGSLVGFF; cdr3_nt: TGTGCCAGCAGCTTAGGTCTTGGCAGCCTCGTAGGGTTCTTC
v_call: TRBV30; d_call: NA; clone_size: few; j_call: TRBJ2-1; cdr3_aa: CAWSDLAGPYNEQFF; cdr3_nt: TGTGCCTGGAGTGATCTCGCAGGACCCTACAATGAGCAGTTCTTC
v_call: TRBV9; d_call: TRBD2; clone_size: NA; j_call: TRBJ2-3; cdr3_aa: CASRGGASGSTDTQYF; cdr3_nt: TGTGCCAGCCGTGGAGGGGCTAGCGGGAGCACAGATACGCAGTATTTT
v_call: TRBV30; d_call: NA; clone_size: few; j_call: TRBJ1-5; cdr3_aa: CASSIRRDQPQHF; cdr3_nt: TGTGCCTCGTCGATAAGGAGGGATCAGCCCCAGCATTTT
v_call: TRBV30; d_call: TRBD2; clone_size: NA; j_call: TRBJ2-1; cdr3_aa: CAWSGLANNEQFF; cdr3_nt: TGTGCCTGGAGTGGACTAGCGAACAATGAGCAGTTCTTC
v_call: TRBV10-3; d_call: TRBD2; clone_size: NA; j_call: TRBJ2-3; cdr3_aa: CAISGTSGSGTQYF; cdr3_nt: TGTGCCATCAGTGGGACTAGCGGTTCGGGTACGCAGTATTTT
v_call: TRBV29-1; d_call: NA; clone_size: NA; j_call: TRBJ2-5; cdr3_aa: CSELGAEETQYF; cdr3_nt: TGCAGTGAGTTGGGGGCGGAAGAGACCCAGTACTTC
v_call: TRBV29-1; d_call: TRBD1; clone_size: few; j_call: TRBJ2-3; cdr3_aa: CSVPLEGQGKDTQYF; cdr3_nt: TGCAGCGTTCCACTGGAAGGACAGGGTAAAGATACGCAGTATTTT
v_call: TRBV14; d_call: NA; clone_size: NA; j_call: TRBJ2-7; cdr3_aa: CASSQGYPYEQYF; cdr3_nt: TGTGCCAGCAGCCAAGGATATCCCTACGAGCAGTACTTC
v_call: TRBV7-9; d_call: NA; clone_size: NA; j_call: TRBJ1-2; cdr3_aa: CASSLMNSGYGYTF; cdr3_nt: TGTGCCAGCAGCTTAATGAACTCCGGCTATGGCTACACCTTC
v_call: TRBV6-6; d_call: NA; clone_size: NA; j_call: TRBJ1-2; cdr3_aa: CASSDAYLQGHGYTF; cdr3_nt: TGTGCCAGCAGTGACGCCTACCTACAGGGTCACGGCTACACCTTC
v_call: TRBV5-6; d_call: NA; clone_size: NA; j_call: TRBJ2-7; cdr3_aa: CASSSTQGTYEQYF; cdr3_nt: TGTGCCAGCAGCTCAACACAGGGTACCTACGAGCAGTACTTC
v_call: TRBV7-9; d_call: NA; clone_size: NA; j_call: TRBJ2-7; cdr3_aa: CASSLVFGTYEQYF; cdr3_nt: TGTGCCAGCAGCTTAGTTTTCGGTACCTACGAGCAGTACTTC
v_call: TRBV30; d_call: NA; clone_size: NA; j_call: TRBJ2-3; cdr3_aa: CAWSVRTRDTQYF; cdr3_nt: TGTGCCTGGAGTGTAAGGACCAGGGATACGCAGTATTTT
v_call: TRBV27; d_call: NA; clone_size: NA; j_call: TRBJ2-3; cdr3_aa: CASSFMNDGTDTQYF; cdr3_nt: TGTGCCAGCAGTTTCATGAATGATGGTACAGATACGCAGTATTTT
v_call: TRBV29-1; d_call: NA; clone_size: NA; j_call: TRBJ2-1; cdr3_aa: CSVNGPRGEQFF; cdr3_nt: TGCAGCGTTAATGGGCCCAGAGGTGAGCAGTTCTTC
v_call: TRBV4-2; d_call: NA; clone_size: NA; j_call: TRBJ2-1; cdr3_aa: CASNLAPGDEQFF; cdr3_nt: TGTGCCAGCAACCTAGCCCCAGGGGATGAGCAGTTCTTC
v_call: TRBV7-9; d_call: NA; clone_size: NA; j_call: TRBJ2-7; cdr3_aa: CASSLAGDYEQYF; cdr3_nt: TGTGCCAGCAGCTTAGCGGGAGACTACGAGCAGTACTTC
v_call: TRBV5-1; d_call: TRBD1; clone_size: few; j_call: TRBJ2-4; cdr3_aa: CASSVTGTKNIQYF; cdr3_nt: TGCGCCAGCAGTGTGACAGGGACCAAAAACATTCAGTACTTC
v_call: TRBV5-1; d_call: NA; clone_size: NA; j_call: TRBJ2-3; cdr3_aa: CASRSPAGGDTQYF; cdr3_nt: TGCGCCAGCAGATCCCCGGCGGGTGGAGATACGCAGTATTTT
v_call: TRBV7-7; d_call: TRBD2; clone_size: NA; j_call: TRBJ2-3; cdr3_aa: CASSLGPSGRDTQYF; cdr3_nt: TGTGCTAGCAGCTTAGGGCCCAGCGGGAGAGATACGCAGTATTTT
v_call: TRBV7-2; d_call: NA; clone_size: NA; j_call: TRBJ2-3; cdr3_aa: CASSPPGLTDTQYF; cdr3_nt: TGTGCCAGCAGCCCCCCTGGTCTCACAGATACGCAGTATTTT
v_call: TRBV29-1; d_call: TRBD1; clone_size: NA; j_call: TRBJ2-1; cdr3_aa: CSVGQGANEQFF; cdr3_nt: TGCAGCGTTGGACAGGGGGCGAATGAGCAGTTCTTC
v_call: TRBV27; d_call: NA; clone_size: few; j_call: TRBJ2-6; cdr3_aa: CASSFAGSGANVLTF; cdr3_nt: TGTGCCAGCAGTTTCGCGGGCTCTGGGGCCAACGTCCTGACTTTC